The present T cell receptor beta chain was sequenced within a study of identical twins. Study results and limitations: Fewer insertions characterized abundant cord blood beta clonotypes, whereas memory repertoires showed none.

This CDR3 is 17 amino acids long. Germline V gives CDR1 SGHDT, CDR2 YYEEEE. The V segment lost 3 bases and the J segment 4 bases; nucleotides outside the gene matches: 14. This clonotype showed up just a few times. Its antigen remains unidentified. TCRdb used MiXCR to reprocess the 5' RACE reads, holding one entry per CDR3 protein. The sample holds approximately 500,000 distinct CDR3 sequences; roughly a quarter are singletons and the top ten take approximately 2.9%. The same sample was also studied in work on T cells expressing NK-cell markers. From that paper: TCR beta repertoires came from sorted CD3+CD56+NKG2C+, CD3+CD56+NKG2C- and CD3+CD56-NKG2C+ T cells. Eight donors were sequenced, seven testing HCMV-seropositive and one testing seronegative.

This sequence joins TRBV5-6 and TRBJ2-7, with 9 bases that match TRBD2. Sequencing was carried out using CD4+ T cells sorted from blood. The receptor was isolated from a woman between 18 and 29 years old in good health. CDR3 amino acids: CASSYLASGARTYEQYF. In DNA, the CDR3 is TGTGCCAGCAGCTACCTGGCTAGCGGGGCCCGAACTTACGAGCAGTACTTC.